A selection of T cell receptor beta chains follows, all from one sample in a study of STAT3 mutations in large granular lymphocyte leukemia. Sequenced by immunoSEQ multiplex PCR; TCRdb stores in-frame clones only, minus some. Of around 39,000 clones in the sample, approximately 90% are singletons; the top ten hold over 0.4%. The sequenced sample was PBMCs. The receptors come from a human donor with T large granular lymphocyte leukemia. Some clones in this sample may be carry-over from other donors' samples. Both conserved end residues are part of each CDR3. The D gene is left open where the match is weak. A clone size is listed for some rows: how often the clone was seen (once, few, many), or a class if it is expanded.

>NA|NA|TRBV28|TRBJ1-6
TGTGCCAGCAGTTTATCAGGGCAGTATAGCTCCTATAATTCACCCCTCCACTTT
CASSLSGQYSSYNSPLHF
>NA|TRBD1|TRBV19|TRBJ2-3
TGTGCCAGTAGTTCCTCGACAGGGGGGAGGAATACGCAGTATTTT
CASSSSTGGRNTQYF
>NA|TRBD1|TRBV4-2|TRBJ1-1
TGTGCCAGCAGCCTCACGGACAGGGACCGCACTGAAGCTTTCTTT
CASSLTDRDRTEAFF
>NA|TRBD1|TRBV30|TRBJ2-3
TGTGCCTGGAGTTACAGGGGGATCTCTACAGATACGCAGTATTTT
CAWSYRGISTDTQYF
>NA|TRBD1|TRBV7-9|TRBJ2-5
TGTGCCAGCAGCCCCAGGGGGCTGGAGACCCAGTACTTC
CASSPRGLETQYF
>once|NA|TRBV10-2|TRBJ1-1
TGCGCCAGCAATTTACAGGGTTCGGGCACTGAAGCTTTCTTT
CASNLQGSGTEAFF
>NA|NA|TRBV10-3|TRBJ1-3
TGTGCCATCGGGGGACACACTTTCTCTGGAAACACCATATATTTT
CAIGGHTFSGNTIYF
>NA|TRBD2|TRBV15|TRBJ2-1
TGTGTCACGCGGGGGGATACCTACAATGAGCAGTTCTTC
CVTRGDTYNEQFF
>NA|NA|TRBV6-1|TRBJ1-4
TGTGCCAGCAGTGAACGATATGACTTTAGGGGTGAAAAACTGTTTTTT
CASSERYDFRGEKLFF
>NA|NA|TRBV5-6|TRBJ2-3
TGTGCCAGCAGCTTGGTAGCGGTCCCAGATACGCAGTATTTT
CASSLVAVPDTQYF
>few|NA|TRBV5-5|TRBJ1-2
TGTGCCAGCAGCCAGATGGCGGACTATGGCTACACCTTC
CASSQMADYGYTF
>few|NA|TRBV10-2|TRBJ2-7
TGCGCCAGCAGAAACCCGAGCTCCTACGAGCAGTACTTC
CASRNPSSYEQYF
>NA|NA|TRBV27|TRBJ1-5
TGTGCCAGCAGTTCGGGGGGGTTATGGCAGCCCCAGCATTTT
CASSSGGLWQPQHF
>NA|NA|TRBV4-3|TRBJ1-1
TGCGCCAGCAGCCAGTCACCGAACACTGAAGCTTTCTTT
CASSQSPNTEAFF
>once|TRBD1|TRBV5-8|TRBJ1-4
TGTGCCAGCAGTCGCTACGGACAGGGAAACGAAAAACTGTTTTTT
CASSRYGQGNEKLFF